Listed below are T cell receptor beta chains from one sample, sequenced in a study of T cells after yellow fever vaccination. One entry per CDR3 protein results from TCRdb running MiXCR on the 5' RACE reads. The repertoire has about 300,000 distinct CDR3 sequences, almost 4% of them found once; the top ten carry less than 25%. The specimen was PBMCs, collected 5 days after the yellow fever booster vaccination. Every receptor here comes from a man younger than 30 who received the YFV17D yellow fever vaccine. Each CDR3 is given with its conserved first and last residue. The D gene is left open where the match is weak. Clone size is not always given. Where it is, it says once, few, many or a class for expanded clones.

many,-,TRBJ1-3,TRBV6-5,CASSPGVVSGGSGNTIYF,TGTGCCAGCAGTCCCGGCGTGGTATCGGGGGGCTCTGGAAACACCATATATTTT
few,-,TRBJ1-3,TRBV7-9,CASSSTRGNTIYF,TGTGCCAGCAGCTCGACCCGTGGAAACACCATATATTTT
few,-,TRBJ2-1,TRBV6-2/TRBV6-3,CASSYQDNEQFF,TGTGCCAGCAGTTACCAGGATAATGAGCAGTTCTTC
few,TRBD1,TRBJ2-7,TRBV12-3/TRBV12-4,CASSGEGGTIYEQYF,TGTGCCAGCAGCGGGGAAGGGGGCACCATTTACGAGCAGTACTTC
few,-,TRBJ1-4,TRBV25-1,CASSESLSGAVREKLFF,TGTGCCAGCAGTGAATCGCTGTCGGGCGCGGTCCGTGAAAAACTGTTTTTT
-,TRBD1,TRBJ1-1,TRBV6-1,CASSARTGGVTEAFF,TGTGCCAGCAGTGCCCGGACAGGGGGAGTCACTGAAGCTTTCTTT
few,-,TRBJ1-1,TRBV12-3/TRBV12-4,CASNKGGNTEAFF,TGTGCCAGCAATAAGGGGGGCAACACTGAAGCTTTCTTT
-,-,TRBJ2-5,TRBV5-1,CASSSPQETQYF,TGCGCCAGCAGCTCACCCCAAGAGACCCAGTACTTC
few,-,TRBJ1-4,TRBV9,CASSPQLTNEKLFF,TGTGCCAGCAGCCCACAGTTAACTAATGAAAAACTGTTTTTT
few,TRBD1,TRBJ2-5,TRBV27,CASSFWTGGNRATQYF,TGTGCCAGCAGTTTCTGGACAGGGGGCAACCGTGCGACCCAGTACTTC
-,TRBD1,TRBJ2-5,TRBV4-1,CASSPGTGEKETQYF,TGCGCCAGCAGCCCGGGGACAGGGGAAAAGGAGACCCAGTACTTC
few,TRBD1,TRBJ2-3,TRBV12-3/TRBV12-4,CASSRQGVTDTQYF,TGTGCCAGCAGCCGTCAGGGGGTGACAGATACGCAGTATTTT
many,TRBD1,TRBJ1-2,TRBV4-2,CASSQTGVDGYTF,TGTGCCAGCAGCCAGACAGGGGTGGATGGCTACACCTTC
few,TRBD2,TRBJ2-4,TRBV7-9,CASSFYGGAKNIQYF,TGTGCCAGCAGCTTTTACGGGGGGGCCAAAAACATTCAGTACTTC
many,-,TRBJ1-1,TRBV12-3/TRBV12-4,CASSTGLPNTEAFF,TGTGCCAGCAGTACGGGACTCCCGAACACTGAAGCTTTCTTT
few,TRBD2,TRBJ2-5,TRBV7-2,CASSLVRRRGGQAETQYF,TGTGCCAGCAGCTTAGTCCGGCGGCGGGGGGGCCAGGCAGAGACCCAGTACTTC
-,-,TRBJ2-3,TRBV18,CASSGPPAADTQYF,TGTGCCAGCTCAGGGCCGCCCGCGGCAGATACGCAGTATTTT
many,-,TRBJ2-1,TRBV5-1,CASSLEPDPDEQFF,TGCGCCAGCAGCTTGGAACCAGATCCAGATGAGCAGTTCTTC
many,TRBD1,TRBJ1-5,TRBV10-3,CAISGTGGGQPQHF,TGTGCCATCAGTGGGACAGGGGGTGGTCAGCCCCAGCATTTT
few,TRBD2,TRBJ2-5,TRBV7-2,CASSFGAGGETQYF,TGTGCCAGCAGCTTTGGAGCGGGGGGGGAGACCCAGTACTTC
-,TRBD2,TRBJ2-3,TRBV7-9,CASSPWTSVGTDTQYF,TGTGCCAGCAGCCCCTGGACTAGCGTGGGCACAGATACGCAGTATTTT
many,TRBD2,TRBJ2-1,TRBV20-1,CSARLAGGPSSYNEQFF,TGCAGTGCTAGACTAGCGGGGGGTCCGAGCTCCTACAATGAGCAGTTCTTC
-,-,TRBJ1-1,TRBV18,CASSPAAGRAEAFF,TGTGCCAGCTCACCCGCGGCAGGGAGGGCTGAAGCTTTCTTT
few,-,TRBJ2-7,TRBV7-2,CASSLGSGGQTYEQYF,TGTGCCAGCAGCTTAGGCAGTGGGGGGCAGACCTACGAGCAGTACTTC
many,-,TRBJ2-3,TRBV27,CASSLGVSSVRDTQYF,TGTGCCAGCAGTTTAGGCGTGTCTAGCGTGAGAGATACGCAGTATTTT
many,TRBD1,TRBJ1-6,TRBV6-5,CASSYSGQGGSPLHF,TGTGCCAGCAGTTACTCAGGACAGGGTGGATCACCCCTCCACTTT
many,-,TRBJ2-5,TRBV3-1,CASSQGVAHIYGVGKYF,TGTGCCAGCAGCCAAGGGGTGGCACACATCTACGGGGTGGGGAAGTACTTC
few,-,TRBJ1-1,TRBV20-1,CSARDRLDTEAFF,TGCAGTGCTAGAGATCGCCTTGACACTGAAGCTTTCTTT
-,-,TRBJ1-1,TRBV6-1,CASHRNTEAFF,TGTGCCAGCCACAGGAACACTGAAGCTTTCTTT
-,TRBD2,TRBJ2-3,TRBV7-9,CASSAEGQRGETQYF,TGTGCCAGCAGCGCAGAGGGCCAGCGGGGCGAGACGCAGTATTTT
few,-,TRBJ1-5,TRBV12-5,CASGPAFLGNQPQHF,TGTGCTAGTGGCCCCGCGTTTCTAGGCAATCAGCCCCAGCATTTT
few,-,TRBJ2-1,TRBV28,CASSLYQEQFF,TGTGCCAGCAGTTTATATCAGGAGCAGTTCTTC
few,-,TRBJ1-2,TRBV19,CASALGNYGYTF,TGTGCTTCAGCCCTGGGGAACTATGGCTACACCTTC
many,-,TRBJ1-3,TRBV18,CASSSGLGNTIYF,TGTGCCAGCTCATCGGGGCTCGGAAACACCATATATTTT
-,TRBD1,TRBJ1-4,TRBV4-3,CASSQDLGTGGDEKLFF,TGCGCCAGCAGCCAAGATCTCGGGACAGGGGGCGACGAAAAACTGTTTTTT